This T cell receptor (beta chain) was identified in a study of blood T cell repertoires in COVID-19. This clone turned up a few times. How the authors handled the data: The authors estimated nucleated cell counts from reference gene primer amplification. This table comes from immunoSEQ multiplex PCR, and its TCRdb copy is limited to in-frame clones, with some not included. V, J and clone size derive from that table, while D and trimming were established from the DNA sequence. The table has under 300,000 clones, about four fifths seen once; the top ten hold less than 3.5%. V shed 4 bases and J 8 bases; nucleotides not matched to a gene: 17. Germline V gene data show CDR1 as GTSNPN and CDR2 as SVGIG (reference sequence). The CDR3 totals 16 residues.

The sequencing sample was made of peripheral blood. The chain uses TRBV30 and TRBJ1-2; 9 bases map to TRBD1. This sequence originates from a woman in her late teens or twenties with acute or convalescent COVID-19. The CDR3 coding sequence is TGTGCCTGGATGGGGAGGGGACAGGGTGTTCCAAGGGGCTACACCTTC. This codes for CAWMGRGQGVPRGYTF.